The T cell receptor (beta chain) described here comes from a study of OX40 agonist ivuxolimab in advanced cancers. Study details: Averaging about 60 years in age, with a range of about 23 to 85, the cohort was about 85% male.

About this clone itself: The antigen is unknown.

Repertoires were generated with immunoSEQ multiplex PCR, while TCRdb's copy carries only in-frame clones and drops some. In the table there are under 90,000 clones, roughly 85% of which are singletons. Germline CDR1 GTSNPN, CDR2 SVGIG (reference sequence). V lost 3 bases, J lost 10 bases, and 12 bases lay in between. The CDR3 totals 11 residues. Study-wide findings and caveats: There were, on average, more expanded clones in CD8+ T cells than in CD4+. Clonal expansion among partial responders at 0.1-3.0 mg/kg ranked near the lowest.

This clonotype was sampled from an adult with an advanced solid tumor such as melanoma, head and neck, liver or kidney cancer. The sample in question was CD4+ or CD8+ T cells sorted from blood, obtained in a trial of the OX40 agonist ivuxolimab. The J gene is TRBJ1-1, the V gene TRBV30, with D maybe TRBD1 (5 bases). The CDR3 sequence: CAWSGGGAAFF. The CDR3 DNA reads TGTGCCTGGAGCGGGGGGGGAGCAGCTTTCTTT.